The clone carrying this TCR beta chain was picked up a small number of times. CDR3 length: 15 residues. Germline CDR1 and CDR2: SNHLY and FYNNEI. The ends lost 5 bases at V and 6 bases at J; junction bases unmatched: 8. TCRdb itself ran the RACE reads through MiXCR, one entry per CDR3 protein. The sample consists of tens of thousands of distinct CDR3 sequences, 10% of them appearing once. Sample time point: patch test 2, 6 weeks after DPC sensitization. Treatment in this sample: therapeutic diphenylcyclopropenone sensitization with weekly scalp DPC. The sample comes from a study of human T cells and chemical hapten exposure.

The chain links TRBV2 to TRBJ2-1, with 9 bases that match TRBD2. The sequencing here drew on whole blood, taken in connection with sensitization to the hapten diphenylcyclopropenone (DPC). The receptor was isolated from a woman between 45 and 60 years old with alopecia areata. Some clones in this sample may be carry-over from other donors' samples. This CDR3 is CASSQGIAGVNEQFF. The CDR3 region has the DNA TGTGCCAGCAGTCAGGGGATAGCGGGAGTCAATGAGCAGTTCTTC.